The present TCR beta chain was sequenced within a study of T cells after posttransplantation cyclophosphamide. Whole-study findings and limits: Recipient CMV seropositivity and CMV reactivation strongly tracked TRB clonality.

The CDR3 runs 14 residues. V dropped 7 bases and J dropped 4; count of bases not matched to a gene: 3. Germline V lookup: CDR1 MNHEY, CDR2 SVGAGI. This clone was seen at least ten times. Its antigen is not known. Sequencing was performed with immunoSEQ multiplex PCR; in TCRdb, only in-frame clones are kept and a portion is missing. The data show some 43,000 clones, with none appearing a single time. The source is a man in his forties in good health, CMV-negative, and a related stem cell transplant donor. The sequenced sample consisted of PBMCs. The chain couples TRBV6-5 to TRBJ2-2, with 10 bases that match TRBD2. The CDR3 bases are TGTGCCAGCACTCGGACTAGCGGCACCGGGGAGCTGTTTTTT. It codes for CASTRTSGTGELFF.